A selection of T cell receptor beta chains follows, all from one sample in a study of T cells after posttransplantation cyclophosphamide. Some clones are missing from TCRdb's copy, which holds only in-frame ones; the method was immunoSEQ multiplex PCR. The sample records roughly 14,000 clones, 84% being singletons. The material was PBMCs, obtained roughly 57 weeks after allogeneic stem cell transplant with calcineurin inhibitor and methotrexate. Source of these receptors: a young adult male patient who received an allogeneic stem cell transplant from a related donor, was CMV-positive, and had no GVHD. T cells may partly derive from the graft donor. CDR3s leave out the opening cysteine and the closing phenylalanine or tryptophan. Rows give clone size only sometimes, using once, few, many, or a class for an expanded clone.

CDR3 protein | clone size | J gene | V gene | CDR3 length
ASSVDGVNTEAF | few | TRBJ1-1 | TRBV9 | 12
ASSVGGDSPVEQY | . | TRBJ2-7 | TRBV9 | 13
ASSLWDSSYGYT | . | TRBJ1-2 | TRBV11-3 | 12
ASSVLPDRGFSEQF | . | TRBJ2-1 | TRBV9 | 14
ASSPSGIETGELF | . | TRBJ2-2 | TRBV7-9 | 13
ASSLGRGFSGANVLT | . | TRBJ2-6 | TRBV7-2 | 15
ASTYSGELPYEQY | . | . | TRBV28 | 13
ASSDSTFPRLSEQF | . | TRBJ2-1 | TRBV6-4 | 14
ASSQPGLTDTQY | few | TRBJ2-3 | TRBV4-3 | 12
ASSLVRDSYEQY | . | TRBJ2-7 | TRBV5-6 | 12
ASSINSVQF | . | TRBJ2-1 | TRBV19 | 9
ASSYGTGGGTEAF | once | TRBJ1-1 | TRBV5-4 | 13
SVEAGEGKNIQY | . | TRBJ2-4 | TRBV29-1 | 12
ASRKSSNQPQH | . | TRBJ1-5 | TRBV5-1 | 11
ASSQDRQGLGYNSPLH | . | TRBJ1-6 | TRBV4-3 | 16
ASSVEAGVSSGNTIY | . | TRBJ1-3 | TRBV9 | 15
ASISGTSGEGAYEQY | . | . | TRBV28 | 15
ASSVIPGSNYGYT | once | TRBJ1-2 | TRBV9 | 13
ATSLPNFRQASNQPQH | . | TRBJ1-5 | TRBV15 | 16
ASSEGPNSGNTIY | . | TRBJ1-3 | TRBV2 | 13
ASSLRGRAATDTQY | . | TRBJ2-3 | TRBV11-1 | 14
ASSQGLAGKNIQY | . | TRBJ2-4 | TRBV4-3 | 13